This is a list of T cell receptor beta chains from one sample in a study of T-cell memory formation after mild COVID-19. TCRdb itself ran the 5' RACE reads through MiXCR, one entry per CDR3 protein. The sample lists 530,000 or so distinct CDR3 sequences, 17% seen once, with around 8.1% in the top ten. The sequencing sample was made of PBMCs or a T cell subset sorted from them (not recorded which). These receptors were taken from an adult woman who had mild COVID-19 (a few samples of this study predate the infection). Cell type and time point are not known. The CDR3 runs from the conserved cysteine through the conserved F or W. Fields, in order: V gene, D gene, clone size, J gene, CDR3 protein, CDR3 DNA. A D gene is named only where the DNA matches it firmly. Clone size is given for some rows only: seen once, a few or many times, or a class if the clone is expanded.

v_gene: TRBV7-9
d_gene: -
abundance: -
j_gene: TRBJ2-7
CDR3aa: CASSSDWISWAF
CDR3nt: TGTGCCAGCAGTTCGGACTGGATTTCGTGGGCTTTC

v_gene: TRBV5-5
d_gene: -
abundance: -
j_gene: TRBJ1-6
CDR3aa: CASSLASQSSYNSPLHF
CDR3nt: TGTGCCAGCAGCTTGGCGTCTCAGAGCTCCTATAATTCACCCCTCCACTTT

v_gene: TRBV25-1
d_gene: TRBD1
abundance: many
j_gene: TRBJ1-4
CDR3aa: CASSELSGGLPLLFF
CDR3nt: TGTGCCAGCAGTGAGTTGTCAGGGGGATTACCATTGCTGTTTTTT

v_gene: TRBV7-3
d_gene: TRBD2
abundance: -
j_gene: TRBJ2-1
CDR3aa: CASNLGPSGGHNEQFF
CDR3nt: TGTGCCAGCAATCTGGGACCTAGCGGGGGGCACAATGAGCAGTTCTTC

v_gene: TRBV7-9
d_gene: -
abundance: few
j_gene: TRBJ2-7
CDR3aa: CASSWGNAGEQYF
CDR3nt: TGTGCCAGCAGTTGGGGGAATGCGGGCGAGCAGTACTTC

v_gene: TRBV12-3/TRBV12-4
d_gene: -
abundance: -
j_gene: TRBJ2-1
CDR3aa: CASSFPPRVNEQFF
CDR3nt: TGTGCCAGCAGTTTTCCCCCCAGGGTAAATGAGCAGTTCTTC

v_gene: TRBV27
d_gene: -
abundance: few
j_gene: TRBJ2-2
CDR3aa: CASSPLAGGELFF
CDR3nt: TGTGCCAGCAGTCCACTCGCGGGAGGGGAGCTGTTTTTT

v_gene: TRBV6-2/TRBV6-3
d_gene: -
abundance: -
j_gene: TRBJ1-1
CDR3aa: CASSYDRGMNTEAFF
CDR3nt: TGTGCCAGCAGTTACGACAGAGGCATGAACACTGAAGCTTTCTTT

v_gene: TRBV7-7
d_gene: -
abundance: few
j_gene: TRBJ2-1
CDR3aa: CASSLGQSRGDEQFF
CDR3nt: TGTGCCAGCAGCTTGGGACAGTCCAGGGGGGATGAGCAGTTCTTC

v_gene: TRBV5-1
d_gene: -
abundance: few
j_gene: TRBJ1-1
CDR3aa: CASSRGLEAFF
CDR3nt: TGCGCCAGCAGCCGAGGGCTTGAAGCTTTCTTT

v_gene: TRBV5-4
d_gene: TRBD2
abundance: -
j_gene: TRBJ2-1
CDR3aa: CASSPGLTDNNEQFF
CDR3nt: TGTGCCAGCAGCCCGGGACTAACTGATAACAATGAGCAGTTCTTC

v_gene: TRBV29-1
d_gene: -
abundance: few
j_gene: TRBJ1-1
CDR3aa: CSVVTGSEAFF
CDR3nt: TGCAGCGTTGTAACAGGCTCTGAAGCTTTCTTT

v_gene: TRBV9
d_gene: -
abundance: -
j_gene: TRBJ2-3
CDR3aa: CASSVVLGGTDTQYF
CDR3nt: TGTGCCAGCAGCGTAGTCCTTGGGGGGACAGATACGCAGTATTTT

v_gene: TRBV20-1
d_gene: -
abundance: few
j_gene: TRBJ2-3
CDR3aa: CSARVPGSTDTQYF
CDR3nt: TGCAGTGCTAGAGTGCCCGGAAGCACAGATACGCAGTATTTT

v_gene: TRBV7-9
d_gene: -
abundance: -
j_gene: TRBJ1-5
CDR3aa: CASSLEEGVGNQPQHF
CDR3nt: TGTGCCAGCAGCTTAGAGGAAGGGGTAGGCAATCAGCCCCAGCATTTT

v_gene: TRBV6-5
d_gene: TRBD2
abundance: -
j_gene: TRBJ2-5
CDR3aa: CASSPLLAGGPGTQYF
CDR3nt: TGTGCCAGCAGTCCACTCCTCGCGGGGGGGCCAGGGACCCAGTACTTC

v_gene: TRBV6-1
d_gene: -
abundance: few
j_gene: TRBJ2-7
CDR3aa: CASQTQVYEQYF
CDR3nt: TGTGCCAGCCAAACCCAGGTTTACGAGCAGTACTTC

v_gene: TRBV18
d_gene: -
abundance: -
j_gene: TRBJ1-1
CDR3aa: CASSPAMNTEAFF
CDR3nt: TGTGCCAGCTCACCTGCGATGAACACTGAAGCTTTCTTT